The subject of this entry is one TCR beta chain. Clones were sequenced by immunoSEQ multiplex PCR, and TCRdb holds only the in-frame ones, with some missing. The repertoire consists of 57,000 or so clones, with almost 90% occurring once and the leading ten covering about 21%. The CDR3 is made up of 15 amino acids. Per the germline V gene, CDR1 is DFQATT and CDR2 is SNEGSKA (reference sequence). V shed 3 bases and J 3 bases; nucleotides not matched to a gene: 6. The sample originates from a study of blood T cell repertoires in COVID-19. Sample: peripheral blood. This TCR was sampled from a woman aged 50 to 60 with active or convalescent COVID-19. J is TRBJ2-7 and V is TRBV20-1; 12 bases align to TRBD2. CDR3 DNA: TGCAGTGCTAGTGATTCTAGCGGGAGGGACTACGAGCAGTACTTC. It yields the protein CSASDSSGRDYEQYF.